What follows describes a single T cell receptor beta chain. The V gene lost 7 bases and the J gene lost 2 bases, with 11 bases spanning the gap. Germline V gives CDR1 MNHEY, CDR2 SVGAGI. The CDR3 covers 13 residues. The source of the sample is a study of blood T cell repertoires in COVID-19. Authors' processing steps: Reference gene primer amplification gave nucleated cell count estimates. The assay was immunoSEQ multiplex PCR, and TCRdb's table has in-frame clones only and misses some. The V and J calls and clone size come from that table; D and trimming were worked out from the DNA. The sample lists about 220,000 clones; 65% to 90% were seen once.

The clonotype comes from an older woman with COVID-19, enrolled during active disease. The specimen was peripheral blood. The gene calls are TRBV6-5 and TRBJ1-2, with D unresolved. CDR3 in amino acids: CASIPSQNYGYTF. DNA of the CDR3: TGTGCCAGCATTCCCTCACAGAACTATGGCTACACCTTC.